The 10 T cell receptor beta chains in this list originate from one sample, sequenced in a study of somatic mutations in cytotoxic T cells in rheumatoid arthritis (dated 2017 in TCRdb). The library was produced with the immunoSEQ multiplex PCR assay. TCRdb retrieved this table from immuneACCESS and kept in-frame rearrangements only. Not all clones are present; in checked studies, unresolved V genes account for under half, and no reason is known for the remainder. This sample is represented by approximately 9,500 clones; around four fifths of them were singletons. Of the sample, 7.6% falls within the top ten clones. The sample was CD8+ T cells sorted from blood. The receptors originated from an adult with rheumatoid arthritis.

This clone has just a few counts. The chain uses TRBV19 and TRBJ2-7, with TRBD1 matching over 9 bases. V gave up 5 bases and J gave up 3 bases; unmatched junction bases: 5. This CDR3 has 14 amino acids. The germline gives CDR1 LNHDA, CDR2 SQIVND (reference sequence). The CDR3 spells CASSHPGQGYEQYF. The CDR3 nucleotides read TGTGCCAGTAGTCACCCGGGACAGGGCTACGAGCAGTACTTC.

V is TRBV5-1 and J is TRBJ2-1; 11 nucleotides agree with TRBD2. The CDR3 covers 20 residues. Germline V lookup: CDR1 SGHRS, CDR2 YFSETQ. V dropped 3 bases and J dropped 2; count of bases not matched to a gene: 16. This CDR3 reads CASSYLSGGARPTAYNEQFF. The CDR3 DNA is TGCGCCAGCAGCTACCTTAGCGGGGGGGCTCGCCCAACCGCCTACAATGAGCAGTTCTTC.

The CDR3 DNA sequence: TGTGCCAGCAGCTCTATCAAAAAGGGGGATGAGCAGTTCTTC. This gives the protein CASSSIKKGDEQFF. The genes are TRBV11-2 and TRBJ2-1; a possible D gene is TRBD1 (6 bases). This CDR3 is 14 amino acids long. Germline V gene data show CDR1 as SGHAT and CDR2 as FQNNGV. V lost 4 bases and J 8 bases, leaving 15 bases between the germline ends.

The chain couples TRBV4-1 to TRBJ2-7, with 7 positions matching TRBD1. V gave up 2 bases and J gave up 7 bases; unmatched junction bases: 14. The germline V gene has CDR1 MGHRA and CDR2 YSYEKL. The CDR3 spans 16 residues. CDR3 bases: TGCGCCAGCAGCCAATTGGGGACAGCAGAACTACGGGAGCAGTACTTC. Translating it yields CASSQLGTAELREQYF.

The chain carries TRBV6-4 and TRBJ2-3, with TRBD2 matching over 12 bases. Per the germline V gene, CDR1 is MRHNA and CDR2 is SNTAGT. V lost 4 bases to trimming and J lost 3 bases; unmatched junction nucleotides: 5. CDR3 size: 16 residues. The CDR3 DNA reads as TGTGCCAGCAGTGTCACCGGACTAGCGGGAACAGATACGCAGTATTTT. This translates into CASSVTGLAGTDTQYF.

This clone has just a few counts. This chain connects TRBV9 to TRBJ1-1, with 8 bases matching TRBD1. Germline CDR1 reads SGDLS; CDR2 reads YYNGEE. V shed 6 bases, J shed 0 bases, and the junction held 7 bases outside the gene matches. The CDR3 has 15 amino acids. The CDR3 DNA sequence: TGTGCCAGCACAAAGACAGGGGATATGAACACTGAAGCTTTCTTT. Its protein is CASTKTGDMNTEAFF.

The V call is TRBV7-8, the J call TRBJ2-7, with D possibly being TRBD1 or TRBD2 (6 bases each). V shed 4 bases and J shed 6 bases, with 10 bases lying between them. This CDR3 has 12 amino acids. Germline assignment: CDR1 SGHVS and CDR2 FQNEAQ. The CDR3 DNA reads TGTGCCAGCAGCTACGGGGGCCGCGAGCAGTACTTC. Amino acid sequence: CASSYGGREQYF.

The gene calls are TRBV5-4 and TRBJ2-3, with TRBD1 identical over 7 bases. V trimming: 2 bases; J trimming: 5 bases; junction bases outside the gene matches: 8. The CDR3 totals 15 residues. Germline assignment: CDR1 SGHNT and CDR2 YYREEE (reference sequence). Here the CDR3 DNA reads TGTGCCAGCAGCTTAAGCAGGGGGAGTGGAGATACGCAGTATTTT. The encoded protein is CASSLSRGSGDTQYF.

The genes are TRBV12-5 and TRBJ2-3; unclear D gene. CDR3 size: 12 residues. In germline, CDR1 is LGHNT, CDR2 FRNRAP. The ends were cut back, 1 base at V and 6 bases at J, with 5 bases in the middle. The CDR3 is CASGLGPDTQYF. The CDR3 DNA reads TGTGCTAGTGGTTTGGGCCCCGATACGCAGTATTTT.

This rearrangement joins TRBV9 to TRBJ2-1, with a tentative D call TRBD2 (6 bases). The V end lost 0 bases, the J end lost 9 bases, and 10 bases lay between the germline ends. Germline V gives CDR1 SGDLS, CDR2 YYNGEE. CDR3 size: 13 residues. CDR3 residues: CASSVGAGPEQFF. The CDR3 coding sequence is TGTGCCAGCAGCGTAGGGGCGGGACCTGAGCAGTTCTTC.